These 16 T cell receptor beta chains came from one sample sequenced in a study of shared clonotypes between healthy human individuals. This table comes from immunoSEQ multiplex PCR, and its TCRdb copy is limited to in-frame clones, with some not included. The sample has fewer than 800,000 clones, 92% seen once. Naive CD8 cells lacked CD45RO, underwent positive selection for CCR7 and left out terminally differentiated effector memory CD45RA+ cells. The specimen was naive CD8+ T cells sorted from blood. These TCRs come from a man younger than 45 in good health.

This clone was found a few times. The chain employs TRBV29-1 and TRBJ2-5; tentative D call: TRBD1 (6 bases). The V end lost 0 bases, the J end lost 6 bases, and 17 bases lay between the germline ends. The germline CDR1 and CDR2 sequences are SQVTM and ANQGSEA. The CDR3 consists of 15 residues. The CDR3: CSVEDVRGGGQTQYF. The CDR3 DNA is TGCAGCGTTGAAGATGTCAGGGGTGGCGGTCAGACCCAGTACTTC.

This clone was seen once. The V gene is TRBV27, the J gene TRBJ2-2; TRBD1 aligns across 7 bases. There are 14 residues in the CDR3. Germline V gene sequence: CDR1 MNHEY, CDR2 SMNVEV (reference sequence). The J segment lost 6 bases and the V segment lost 5 bases, leaving 6 bases of the junction unmatched. This chain's CDR3 is CASSPDRVPGELFF. The DNA for the CDR3 is TGTGCCAGCAGTCCTGACAGGGTCCCCGGGGAGCTGTTTTTT.

J is TRBJ1-1 and V is TRBV7-6; D remains ambiguous. The V end lost 1 base, the J end lost 5 bases, and 8 bases lay between the germline ends. CDR3 length equals 13 residues. Germline values: CDR1 SGHVS, CDR2 FNYEAQ. CDR3 bases: TGTGCCAGCAGCTTAGTTAAGGGAACTGAAGCTTTCTTT. It yields the protein CASSLVKGTEAFF.

In regard to this clone: The same CDR3 can be traced to other DNA sequences in this sample. This chain links TRBV28 with TRBJ2-2; the D is unclear. The length of the CDR3 is 11 residues. Trimming stripped 6 bases from V and 3 bases from J, with 2 bases between. Per the germline V gene, CDR1 is MDHEN and CDR2 is SYDVKM. Here the CDR3 DNA reads TGTGCCAGCAGCGACACCGGGGAGCTGTTTTTT. It is translated as CASSDTGELFF.

The chain links TRBV27 to TRBJ2-7, with 7 bases fitting TRBD2. With V trimmed by 0 bases and J by 3 bases, 8 bases remained unmatched. CDR3 length: 16 residues. Germline assignment: CDR1 MNHEY and CDR2 SMNVEV (reference sequence). The CDR3 region is CASSLSASGLVYEQYF. The CDR3 DNA sequence: TGTGCCAGCAGTTTATCGGCTAGCGGCTTGGTCTACGAGCAGTACTTC.

J is TRBJ2-3 and V is TRBV10-1; TRBD1 aligns across 8 bases. The germline gives CDR1 WNHNN, CDR2 SYGVQD (reference sequence). CDR3 size: 16 residues. V lost 6 bases and J lost 3; bases outside the gene matches: 11. The DNA for the CDR3 is TGCGCCAGCAGCCCCGGTCAGGGGGCGCTTACAGATACGCAGTATTTT. Residues: CASSPGQGALTDTQYF.

Regarding this clone: Additional DNA sequences in this sample encode the identical CDR3. The rearrangement joins TRBV9 to TRBJ2-7; D is unclear. Germline CDR1 and CDR2: SGDLS and YYNGEE. With 2 bases removed from V and 0 bases from J, the gap between germline ends came to 6 bases. The CDR3 covers 13 residues. The DNA for the CDR3 is TGTGCCAGCAGCGTGGGGATCTCCTACGAGCAGTACTTC. Amino acid sequence: CASSVGISYEQYF.

The V gene is TRBV9, the J gene TRBJ2-3; 7 bases match TRBD2. Germline values: CDR1 SGDLS, CDR2 YYNGEE. V shed 4 bases and J 0 bases; nucleotides not matched to a gene: 5. This CDR3 has 15 amino acids. CDR3 DNA sequence: TGTGCCAGCAGCATCGGGACTATTAGCACAGATACGCAGTATTTT. Amino acid sequence: CASSIGTISTDTQYF. Combining the CDR3 with reference TRBV9 and TRBJ2-3 gives the whole variable domain DSGVTQTPKHLITATGQRVTLRCSPRSGDLSVYWYQQSLDQGLQFLIQYYNGEERAKGNILERFSAQQFPDLHSELNLSSLELGDSALYFCASSIGTISTDTQYFGPGTRLTVL.

This chain links TRBV6-5 with TRBJ2-7, with D perhaps TRBD1 (6 bases). This CDR3 spans 16 amino acids. V lost 0 bases, J lost 0 bases, and 12 bases lay in between. CDR1 is MNHEY and CDR2 is SVGAGI in the germline V gene. The CDR3: CASSYSTTGSSYEQYF. CDR3 in DNA: TGTGCCAGCAGTTACTCGACAACAGGGAGCTCCTACGAGCAGTACTTC.

The rearrangement uses TRBV27 and TRBJ2-2; 7 bases agree with TRBD1. Germline assignment: CDR1 MNHEY and CDR2 SMNVEV (reference sequence). J was trimmed by 4 bases and V by 5 bases; bases with no gene match: 7. The CDR3 covers 15 residues. The CDR3 DNA follows: TGTGCCAGCAGTCCCCGGGACAGATCCACCGGGGAGCTGTTTTTT. Its protein is CASSPRDRSTGELFF.

The V call is TRBV28, the J call TRBJ2-3, with 12 bases that match TRBD2. Germline V lookup: CDR1 MDHEN, CDR2 SYDVKM. After removal of 5 bases from V and 4 bases from J, the junction contained 10 bases not matched to a gene. The CDR3 covers 17 residues. CDR3 DNA: TGTGCCAGCAGTCCCGACCTGACTAGCGGGAGCCCAGATACGCAGTATTTT. This translates into CASSPDLTSGSPDTQYF.

The V and J genes are TRBV12-2 and TRBJ2-2; whether TRBD1, the table's D call, matches the DNA was not checked. TRBV12-2 constitutes a pseudogene. The CDR3 contains 20 residues. The CDR3 bases are TGTGCAAGTCGCTTAGTACGGGACACTTACCCCAAGACGAACACCGGGGAGCTGTTTTTT. Amino acid sequence: CASRLVRDTYPKTNTGELFF.

The chain carries TRBV28 and TRBJ1-4; D perhaps matches TRBD1 (6 bases). The CDR3 has 17 amino acids. V lost 5 bases and J 0 bases, leaving 16 bases between the germline ends. Germline assignment: CDR1 MDHEN and CDR2 SYDVKM. The CDR3 nucleotides are TGTGCCAGCAGTCCAATGGACAGCCTCTCAACTAATGAAAAACTGTTTTTT. The encoded protein is CASSPMDSLSTNEKLFF.

V usage is TRBV5-5 and J usage is TRBJ2-1; the D gene is possibly TRBD1 (8 bases). The CDR3 is 15 residues long. V was cut by 4 bases and J by 6 bases, with 17 bases left in between. The germline V gene encodes CDR1 SGHKS and CDR2 YYEKEE (reference sequence). In DNA form, the CDR3 reads TGTGCCAGCAGCACTAGACAGGGGAGGGGCAATGAGCAGTTCTTC. Residues: CASSTRQGRGNEQFF.

The V call is TRBV11-3, the J call TRBJ2-6; 7 bases match TRBD1. The CDR3 is 18 amino acids. V lost 6 bases, J lost 0 bases, and 11 bases stayed unmatched. Germline V CDR1 and CDR2: SGHNT, YENEEA. CDR3 amino acids: CASRPAQGSGSGANVLTF. As DNA, the CDR3 is TGTGCCAGCAGACCCGCACAGGGGAGCGGCTCTGGGGCCAACGTCCTGACTTTC. The whole variable domain, remainder taken from reference TRBV11-3 and TRBJ2-6, is EAGVVQSPRYKIIEKKQPVAFWCNPISGHNTLYWYLQNLGQGPELLIRYENEEAVDDSQLPKDRFSAERLKGVDSTLKIQPAELGDSAVYLCASRPAQGSGSGANVLTFGAGSRLTVL.

The table lists this clone with a count of one. CDR3 DNA: TGTGCCAGCAGTGACCCCGGGAAGGGGGTTGGGCAGTTCTTC. Translated, it gives CASSDPGKGVGQFF. The J gene is TRBJ2-1, the V gene TRBV6-4; tentative D call: TRBD1 (6 bases). Germline CDR1 reads MRHNA; CDR2 reads SNTAGT. CDR3 size: 14 residues. Trimming removed 2 bases at V and 12 bases at J, with 17 bases between.